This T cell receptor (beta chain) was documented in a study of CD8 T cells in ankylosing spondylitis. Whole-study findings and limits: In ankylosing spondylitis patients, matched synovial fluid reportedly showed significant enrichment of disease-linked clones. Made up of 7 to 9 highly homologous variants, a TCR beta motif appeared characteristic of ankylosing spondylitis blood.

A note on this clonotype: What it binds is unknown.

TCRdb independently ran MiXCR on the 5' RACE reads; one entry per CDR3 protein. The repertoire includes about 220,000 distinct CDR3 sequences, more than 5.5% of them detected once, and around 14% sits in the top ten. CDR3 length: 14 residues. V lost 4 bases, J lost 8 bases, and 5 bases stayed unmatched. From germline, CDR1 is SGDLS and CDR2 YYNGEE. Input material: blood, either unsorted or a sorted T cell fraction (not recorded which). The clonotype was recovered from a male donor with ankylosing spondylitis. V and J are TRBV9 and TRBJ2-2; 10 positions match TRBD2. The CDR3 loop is CASSPGLALGELFF. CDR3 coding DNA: TGTGCCAGCAGCCCGGGACTAGCGTTAGGGGAGCTGTTTTTT.